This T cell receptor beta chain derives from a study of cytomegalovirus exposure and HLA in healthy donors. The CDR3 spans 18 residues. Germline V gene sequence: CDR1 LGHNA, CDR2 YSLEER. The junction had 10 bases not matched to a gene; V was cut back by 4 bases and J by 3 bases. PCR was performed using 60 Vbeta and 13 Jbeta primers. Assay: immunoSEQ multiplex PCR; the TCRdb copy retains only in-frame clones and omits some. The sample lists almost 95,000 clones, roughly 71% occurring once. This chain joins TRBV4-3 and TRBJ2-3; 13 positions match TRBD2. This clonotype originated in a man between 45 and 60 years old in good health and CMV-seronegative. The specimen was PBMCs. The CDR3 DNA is TGCGCCAGCAGCCCCCGGAAGACTAGCGGGGGGTTGACAGATACGCAGTATTTT. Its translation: CASSPRKTSGGLTDTQYF.